A single sample gave rise to the 15 T cell receptor beta chains below, sequenced in a study of blood T cells in healthy people across ages. PCR was performed a second time for roughly 7 to 12 cycles using a sample-barcoded 5' primer and a J-beta primer mix. TCRdb fed the 5' RACE reads into MiXCR, producing one record per CDR3 protein. The table records around 1,500,000 distinct CDR3 sequences, approximately 38% of them present only once. The specimen was blood. These receptors were obtained from a woman aged 18 to 35 in good health.

This chain joins TRBV6-1 and TRBJ2-7, with D tentatively TRBD2 (6 bases). V was pared by 3 bases and J by 3 bases, with 18 bases between. The CDR3 runs to 16 residues. The germline V gene encodes CDR1 MNHNS and CDR2 SASEGT. The CDR3 region has the DNA TGTGCCAGCAGTGACTTTTGGGAGGCCGGAATCTACGAGCAGTACTTC. Encoded protein: CASSDFWEAGIYEQYF.

This clonotype was seen only a few times. The chain joins TRBV5-1 to TRBJ2-7; D possibly corresponds to TRBD2 (6 bases). Between the trimmed V and J ends, which lost 4 bases and 6 bases, there was a span of 20 bases. The CDR3 consists of 15 residues. The V gene's germline CDR1 is SGHRS and CDR2 YFSETQ. DNA for the CDR3: TGCGCCAGCAGCCTGCTTAATTCCGGGAGTTCCGAGCAGTACTTC. This gives the protein CASSLLNSGSSEQYF. Full variable domain (remainder filled in from reference TRBV5-1 and TRBJ2-7): KAGVTQTPRYLIKTRGQQVTLSCSPISGHRSVSWYQQTPGQGLQFLFEYFSETQRNKGNFPGRFSGRQFSNSRSEMNVSTLELGDSALYLCASSLLNSGSSEQYFGPGTRLTVT.

This clonotype was found once. The gene calls are TRBV2 and TRBJ1-5, with D possibly TRBD1 on 6 matching bases. The CDR3 consists of 15 residues. The germline V gene has CDR1 SNHLY and CDR2 FYNNEI. V shed 4 bases and J shed 2 bases, with 12 bases lying between them. The DNA of the CDR3 is TGTGCCAGCAGTGGACAGGCAGTGGGCAATCAGCCCCAGCATTTT. As protein: CASSGQAVGNQPQHF.

The chain has TRBV29-1 and TRBJ2-3; D may match TRBD1 or TRBD2 (6 bases each). CDR1 and CDR2 from the germline V gene are SQVTM and ANQGSEA. The CDR3 loop spans 15 amino acids. Trimming took off 8 bases at V and 4 bases at J, with 22 bases between the two ends. The CDR3 coding sequence is TGCAGCAGTTGGGGGGCGGAAGCTTTTGCAGATACGCAGTATTTT. Encoded protein: CSSWGAEAFADTQYF.

This chain joins TRBV7-9 and TRBJ2-7, with 7 nucleotides matching TRBD1. This CDR3 is built from 16 residues. Trimming at V came to 3 bases and at J to 7 bases, leaving 15 bases not matched to a gene. Germline CDR1 is SEHNR and CDR2 is FQNEAQ (reference sequence). The CDR3, as DNA: TGTGCCAGCAGCTTTACAAGGGGGCGAGATGGGGGAGAGCAGTACTTC. It translates to CASSFTRGRDGGEQYF.

This clonotype was counted between two and nine times. The chain employs TRBV10-3 and TRBJ1-2; D may be TRBD1 (6 bases). Germline CDR1 and CDR2: ENHRY and SYGVKD. The CDR3 consists of 15 residues. Trimming removed 6 bases at V and 6 bases at J, with 20 bases between. CDR3 coding DNA: TGTGCCATCAGCGACCGGGGAGGGGGAAAGGATGGCTACACCTTC. This codes for CAISDRGGGKDGYTF.

The gene calls are TRBV18 and TRBJ1-2; D gene ambiguous. The CDR3 consists of 14 residues. CDR1 and CDR2 from the germline V gene are KGHSH and LQKENI. Trimming pared 4 bases from V and 2 bases from J, leaving 11 bases between. DNA for the CDR3: TGTGCCAGCTCACAATCGGACGGCAACTATGGCTACACCTTC. Its protein is CASSQSDGNYGYTF.

This clonotype was recorded a few times. This chain connects TRBV3-1 to TRBJ1-5; D gene ambiguous. There are 15 residues in the CDR3. V was clipped by 0 bases and J by 7 bases, with 13 bases between them. Germline V lookup: CDR1 LGHDT, CDR2 YNNKEL (reference sequence). This CDR3 reads CASSQDRVSPQPQHF. The CDR3 nucleotides are TGTGCCAGCAGCCAAGATCGAGTCTCACCCCAGCCCCAGCATTTT.

The rearrangement links TRBV21-1 to TRBJ2-1. TRBV21-1 is a known pseudogene. The CDR3 spans 12 residues. The CDR3 sequence is CAITTAYNEQFF. CDR3 nucleotide sequence: TGTGCCATCACGACCGCATACAATGAGCAGTTCTTC.

V usage is TRBV6-1 and J usage is TRBJ2-4; no reliable D call. There are 14 residues in the CDR3. CDR1 is MNHNS and CDR2 is SASEGT in the germline V gene. Trimming removed 4 bases from V and 6 bases from J, with 13 bases in between. CDR3 sequence: CASSVTEPRNIQYF. The DNA for the CDR3 is TGTGCCAGCAGTGTTACCGAACCGAGAAACATTCAGTACTTC.

This clonotype has only a few counts. The chain combines TRBV7-9 with TRBJ2-1; TRBD2 agrees at 12 bases. This CDR3 has 16 residues. Germline lookup yields CDR1 SEHNR and CDR2 FQNEAQ (reference sequence). The V segment lost 2 bases and the J segment 8 bases; nucleotides outside the gene matches: 7. The chain's CDR3 is CASSLSLAGGSHEQFF. CDR3 DNA sequence: TGTGCCAGCAGCTTAAGTCTAGCGGGAGGGTCCCATGAGCAGTTCTTC.

In regard to this clonotype: A much more abundant neighbour one base away suggests this may be a read error. The chain recombines TRBV6-5 with TRBJ2-1, with D tentatively TRBD1 (6 bases). Germline assignment: CDR1 MNHEY and CDR2 SVGAGI. This CDR3 is built from 15 residues. Trimming took 0 bases from V and 5 from J, leaving 11 bases between them. As DNA, the CDR3 is TGTGCCAGCAGTTACTCGGTCGGACAGAACAATGAGCAGTTCTTC. The encoded protein is CASSYSVGQNNEQFF.

This chain joins TRBV4-2 and TRBJ2-6; the match to TRBD1 covers 12 bases. This CDR3 is 19 amino acids long. Germline lookup yields CDR1 LGHNA and CDR2 YNFKEQ. After removal of 0 bases from V and 0 bases from J, the junction contained 3 bases not matched to a gene. CDR3 DNA sequence: TGTGCCAGCAGCCAAGACGGGACAGGGGGCTTCTCTGGGGCCAACGTCCTGACTTTC. This translates into CASSQDGTGGFSGANVLTF.

The chain combines TRBV14 with TRBJ1-2; D gene uncertain. Looked up from germline, CDR1 is SGHDN and CDR2 is FVKESK. The CDR3 has 13 residues. Trimming left V 5 bases short and J 8 bases short, with 15 bases between. The CDR3 coding sequence is TGTGCCAGCAGCTACTCATCAGGTGGCGGCTACACCTTC. Its protein product is CASSYSSGGGYTF.

This clonotype was seen only a few times. The V and J genes are TRBV3-1 and TRBJ1-4, with D possibly matching TRBD1 (5 bases). The V gene lost 0 bases and the J gene lost 0 bases, with 20 bases spanning the gap. The CDR3 is 20 amino acids. The germline V gene has CDR1 LGHDT and CDR2 YNNKEL (reference sequence). The CDR3 DNA follows: TGTGCCAGCAGCCAAGAGTTGCCCCTACCGTGGGGGGCAACTAATGAAAAACTGTTTTTT. This gives the protein CASSQELPLPWGATNEKLFF.